This T cell receptor (beta chain) originates from a study of sequential checkpoint blockade in melanoma. Study at large: Arm A got nivolumab then ipilimumab; arm B the reverse, 1:1. Both treatment sequences were followed by maintenance nivolumab.

This sample's treatment: randomized to nivolumab then ipilimumab (arm A) or the reverse (arm B). DNA-damaging chemotherapy had not been given to any patient beforehand. Live CD3+CD8+ CD19− CD56− cells were sorted from PBMCs. Clones were sequenced by immunoSEQ multiplex PCR, and TCRdb holds only the in-frame ones, with some missing. The table has about 37,000 clones, around four fifths seen once. V lost 6 bases and J lost 1, with 10 bases in between. Germline V gene sequence: CDR1 SNHLY, CDR2 FYNNEI. This CDR3 has 14 amino acids. V is TRBV2 and J is TRBJ1-5, with D possibly being TRBD1 (5 bases). Sequencing was performed on CD8+ T cells sorted from blood (inferred from file names), taken from a patient given nivolumab and ipilimumab in sequence. The sequence was obtained from a human donor with melanoma. This CDR3 is CASRMTESNQPQHF. The CDR3 DNA sequence: TGTGCCAGCAGAATGACAGAGAGCAATCAGCCCCAGCATTTT.